These T cell receptor beta chains were read from a single sample in a study of T cell responses to AZD1222 COVID-19 vaccine. Profiling relied on immunoSEQ multiplex PCR, and the TCRdb table lists in-frame clones only, not all of them. Found here are 160,000 or so clones, 80% to 90% of them singletons; the top ten hold 5.5% to 8.5%. The starting material was peripheral blood, obtained after recovery from COVID-19. The receptors derive from an adult who had recovered from COVID-19. Both conserved end residues are part of each CDR3. A D gene is named only where the DNA matches it firmly. Where a row states a size, it is once, few, many or the class of an expanded clone; other rows omit it.

d_gene	len	j_gene	v_gene	abundance	CDR3nt	CDR3aa
.	15	TRBJ1-3	TRBV15	.	TGTGCCACCAGCAGAGATATGGCAGCTGGAAACACCATATATTTT	CATSRDMAAGNTIYF
TRBD1	14	TRBJ2-5	TRBV2	.	TGTGCCAGCAGTGGGCGACAGGGCCAAGAGACCCAGTACTTC	CASSGRQGQETQYF
TRBD1	12	TRBJ1-1	TRBV2	.	TGTGCCAGCAGTTTTGGGACAGGTGAAGCTTTCTTT	CASSFGTGEAFF
.	13	TRBJ2-7	TRBV25-1	few	TGTGCCAGCAGTGAATGGGGGGAGGTCGAGCAGTACTTC	CASSEWGEVEQYF
.	13	TRBJ1-4	TRBV10-2	.	TGCGCCAGCAGTGAGGAGGTATGGGAAAAACTGTTTTTT	CASSEEVWEKLFF
TRBD1	14	TRBJ1-2	TRBV9	.	TGTGCCAGCAGCGTTAGCACAGGGGGGGGATACTACACCTTC	CASSVSTGGGYYTF
.	14	TRBJ1-1	TRBV5-1	.	TGCGCCAGCAGCTTGATCGACGTGAACACTGAAGCTTTCTTT	CASSLIDVNTEAFF
TRBD1	15	TRBJ1-1	TRBV5-1	.	TGCGCCAGCAGCACGCGTCCCGGGACAGGGATTGAAGCTTTCTTT	CASSTRPGTGIEAFF
.	13	TRBJ2-2	TRBV11-2	few	TGTGCCAGCAGCTTAGTAGGGACCGGGGAGCTGTTTTTT	CASSLVGTGELFF
.	12	TRBJ2-6	TRBV29-1	.	TGCAGCGTCGAGGGTGGGGCCAACGTCCTGACTTTC	CSVEGGANVLTF
.	16	TRBJ1-5	TRBV28	.	TGTGCCAGCAGTTCAGTAGGAGTTAGTAGCAATCAGCCCCAGCATTTT	CASSSVGVSSNQPQHF
.	15	TRBJ2-3	TRBV4-1	.	TGCGCCAGCAGCCCCTCGTTTTCTAGCACAGATACGCAGTATTTT	CASSPSFSSTDTQYF
.	10	TRBJ2-3	TRBV24-1	few	TGTGCCACGGGTAAGGATACGCAGTATTTT	CATGKDTQYF
.	12	TRBJ1-5	TRBV29-1	.	TGCAGCGTTGTCGGGCTTGATCAGCCCCAGCATTTT	CSVVGLDQPQHF
.	16	TRBJ2-1	TRBV21-1	.	TGTGCCAGCAGCGCCAGGGCTGTTGGTTCCTACAATGAGCAGTTCTTC	CASSARAVGSYNEQFF
TRBD1	15	TRBJ2-1	TRBV5-1	.	TGCGCCAGCAGCTCTCCGGGACAGGGGGTCGATGAGCAGTTCTTC	CASSSPGQGVDEQFF
.	12	TRBJ2-7	TRBV2	.	TGTGCCGGACACAGGGAAACCTACGAGCAGTACTTC	CAGHRETYEQYF
TRBD2	14	TRBJ2-1	TRBV10-2	.	TGCGCCAGCAGTGAGCAGCGGGGCTACAATGAGCAGTTCTTC	CASSEQRGYNEQFF
.	14	TRBJ2-7	TRBV5-1	.	TGCGCCAGCAGCTTGAACAGTAGGACCTACGAGCAGTACTTC	CASSLNSRTYEQYF
TRBD2	16	TRBJ2-3	TRBV13	.	TGTGCCAGCAGCTTAGCCTCTAGCGGGGTCGCAGATACGCAGTATTTT	CASSLASSGVADTQYF
.	16	TRBJ1-4	TRBV11-3	.	TGTGCCAGCAGCTTAGGCCCTACGAAGGGAAATGAAAAACTGTTTTTT	CASSLGPTKGNEKLFF
.	15	TRBJ1-1	TRBV11-2	few	TGTGCCAGCAGCTTAACTTCCAGGCTGAACACTGAAGCTTTCTTT	CASSLTSRLNTEAFF
.	13	TRBJ1-3	TRBV5-1	.	TGCGCCAGCAGCAGGGTAGATGGAAACACCATATATTTT	CASSRVDGNTIYF
TRBD2	16	TRBJ2-2	TRBV20-1	.	TGCAGTGCTAGTGGAGCGGGGGCCCCGGGAACCGGGGAGCTGTTTTTT	CSASGAGAPGTGELFF
.	13	TRBJ2-3	TRBV2	.	TGTGCCAGCGCAGGATACAACACAGATACGCAGTATTTT	CASAGYNTDTQYF
.	14	TRBJ1-1	TRBV19	.	TGTGCCAGTAGTATAGGTCAGGGAAGGACTGAAGCTTTCTTT	CASSIGQGRTEAFF
TRBD1	15	TRBJ2-1	TRBV6-5	.	TGTGCCAGCAGAAAGGACAGGGAGACCTACAATGAGCAGTTCTTC	CASRKDRETYNEQFF
.	13	TRBJ1-1	TRBV29-1	.	TGCAGCGTCGGACCTGCTGGGACAACTGAAGCTTTCTTT	CSVGPAGTTEAFF
TRBD1	17	TRBJ2-3	TRBV28	.	TGTGCCAGCAGGCCAACTGTGGGACAGGGAGAATCAGATACGCAGTATTTT	CASRPTVGQGESDTQYF
TRBD1	18	TRBJ1-4	TRBV28	.	TGTGCCAGCAGTTCCCCTGGAAGGCAGGGGGCACGGGGAGAAAAACTGTTTTTT	CASSSPGRQGARGEKLFF
.	14	TRBJ2-7	TRBV3-1/TRBV3-2	.	TGTGCCAGCAGTCGGAATACAGGGCCCTCCGAGCAGTACTTC	CASSRNTGPSEQYF
.	15	TRBJ1-1	TRBV21-1	.	TGTGCCAGCAGCACCACCGGGCCCTCCGGCACTGAAGCTTTCTTT	CASSTTGPSGTEAFF
.	13	TRBJ1-1	TRBV7-9	.	TGTGCCAGCAGCTTACAGCCGAACACTGAAGCTTTCTTT	CASSLQPNTEAFF
TRBD1	15	TRBJ1-4	TRBV14	medium-sized	TGTGCCAGCAGCCCCGGACAGGTGCTTAATGAAAAACTGTTTTTT	CASSPGQVLNEKLFF
.	15	TRBJ1-5	TRBV6-5	.	TGTGCCAGCAGGACCGGCAGGGGAGGCAATCAGCCCCAGCATTTT	CASRTGRGGNQPQHF
TRBD1	16	TRBJ2-7	TRBV27	.	TGTGCCAGCAGTTCCGTCCCGGGACAGGGGCAGGACGAGCAGTACTTC	CASSSVPGQGQDEQYF
TRBD1	15	TRBJ2-2	TRBV4-3	once	TGCGCCAGCAGCCAAGGACAGGGTGGAACCGGGGAGCTGTTTTTT	CASSQGQGGTGELFF
.	14	TRBJ1-6	TRBV3-1/TRBV3-2	.	TGTGCCAGCAGCCAAGATATAACTTCTTCACCCCTCCACTTT	CASSQDITSSPLHF
.	13	TRBJ1-1	TRBV6-2/TRBV6-3	once	TGTGCCAGCAGTTACTCGCGAAACACTGAAGCTTTCTTT	CASSYSRNTEAFF
.	15	TRBJ2-7	TRBV13	.	TGTGCCAGCAGCTTAGCCAGGGGCGCGTCCCACGAGCAGTACTTC	CASSLARGASHEQYF
TRBD2	16	TRBJ2-1	TRBV4-2	.	TGTGCCAGCAGCCAAGTGGCGGGGGGGTTTAACAATGAGCAGTTCTTC	CASSQVAGGFNNEQFF
.	15	TRBJ2-1	TRBV7-9	.	TGTGCCAGCAGCCCCCCAGCGGACCACTACAATGAGCAGTTCTTC	CASSPPADHYNEQFF
.	12	TRBJ2-5	TRBV6-5	.	TGTGCCAGCAGCCCCGTTCCGGAGACCCAGTACTTC	CASSPVPETQYF
.	15	TRBJ1-1	TRBV18	.	TGTGCCAGCTCACCCCCAGGGTTTCAGAACACTGAAGCTTTCTTT	CASSPPGFQNTEAFF
.	13	TRBJ1-1	TRBV3-1/TRBV3-2	.	TGTGCCAGCAGCCCCCGCTTGAACACTGAAGCTTTCTTT	CASSPRLNTEAFF
.	15	TRBJ2-5	TRBV14	.	TGTGCCAGCAGCCAAGACTCCCGGGCATACGGGTCCCAGTACTTC	CASSQDSRAYGSQYF
TRBD1	14	TRBJ1-1	TRBV7-2	once	TGTGCCAGCAGCCAGATAGGCACAGGGGGCGAAGCTTTCTTT	CASSQIGTGGEAFF
TRBD1	14	TRBJ1-2	TRBV5-4	.	TGTGCCAGCAGCCCCACCGACAGGGTGCAGGGCTACACCTTC	CASSPTDRVQGYTF
.	13	TRBJ1-2	TRBV12-2	once	TGTGCAAGTCGCTTAGCGGGGAGCTATGGCTACACCTTC	CASRLAGSYGYTF